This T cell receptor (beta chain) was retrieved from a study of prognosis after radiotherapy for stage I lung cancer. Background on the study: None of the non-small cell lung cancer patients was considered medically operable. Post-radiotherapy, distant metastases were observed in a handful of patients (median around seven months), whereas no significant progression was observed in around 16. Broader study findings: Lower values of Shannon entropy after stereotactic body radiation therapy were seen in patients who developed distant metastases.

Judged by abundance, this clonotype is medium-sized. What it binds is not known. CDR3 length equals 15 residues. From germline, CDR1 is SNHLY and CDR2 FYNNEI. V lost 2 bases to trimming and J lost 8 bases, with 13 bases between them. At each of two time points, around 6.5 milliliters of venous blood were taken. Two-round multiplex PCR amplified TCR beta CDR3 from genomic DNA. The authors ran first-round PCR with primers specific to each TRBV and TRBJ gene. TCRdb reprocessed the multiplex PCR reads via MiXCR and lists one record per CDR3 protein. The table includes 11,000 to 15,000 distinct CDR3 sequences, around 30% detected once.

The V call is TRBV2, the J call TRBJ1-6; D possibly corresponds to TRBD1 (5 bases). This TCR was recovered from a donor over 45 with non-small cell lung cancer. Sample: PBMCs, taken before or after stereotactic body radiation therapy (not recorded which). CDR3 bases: TGTGCCAGCAGTGAACTCGGGGGTCGGGATTCACCCCTCCACTTT. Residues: CASSELGGRDSPLHF. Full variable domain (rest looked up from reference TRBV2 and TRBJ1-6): EPEVTQTPSHQVTQMGQEVILRCVPISNHLYFYWYRQILGQKVEFLVSFYNNEISEKSEIFDDQFSVERPDGSNFTLKIRSTKLEDSAMYFCASSELGGRDSPLHFGNGTRLTVT.